Listed below are T cell receptor beta chains from one sample, sequenced in a study of blood T cell repertoires in COVID-19. The method was immunoSEQ multiplex PCR; TCRdb's version includes in-frame clones alone and lacks a portion of them. The table has fewer than 250,000 clones, about 84% seen once. Sequencing was performed on PBMCs or T cells enriched from blood (not recorded which). The receptors were gathered from a woman between 50 and 59 years old who had recovered from COVID-19. Both conserved end residues are trimmed from each CDR3.

j_call v_call cdr3_aa
TRBJ2-3 TRBV27 ASSPFSTDTQY
TRBJ2-4 TRBV28 ASSLWGAGVAKNIQY
TRBJ1-1 TRBV2 ASRLSQGTEAF
TRBJ2-2 TRBV11-2 ASSLAGANTGELF
TRBJ2-7 TRBV7-9 ASSHSSGKSSYEQY
TRBJ1-2 TRBV6-5 ASSYDTTGIYGYT
TRBJ2-2 TRBV7-8 ASSPNRLAGSGELF
TRBJ2-7 TRBV5-8 ASSFARDSRTNYEQY
TRBJ2-1 TRBV28 ASSLAGLDTNEQF
TRBJ1-2 TRBV28 ASSLNRANYGYT
TRBJ2-2 TRBV10-3 AIRAADGELF
TRBJ1-4 TRBV5-5 ASSLGPGAWEKLF
TRBJ2-3 TRBV24-1 ATSEARGTDTQY
TRBJ1-2 TRBV27 ASSLPGGYGYT
TRBJ2-1 TRBV23-1 ASSVGTSGRRGAYNEQF
TRBJ1-1 TRBV2 ASSESENTEAF
TRBJ2-5 TRBV21-1 ASSFRSQTQY
TRBJ1-4 TRBV29-1 SARQGAGEKLF
TRBJ1-1 TRBV21-1 ASSKGKQGSDTEAF
TRBJ2-7 TRBV4-3 ASSQGLAGGPTYEQY
TRBJ2-3 TRBV29-1 SALRDRSSDTQY
TRBJ1-5 TRBV5-6 ASSYGQAVQPQH
TRBJ1-1 TRBV30 AWSQRTGGMNTEAF
TRBJ2-5 TRBV2 ASRRGGAGETQY
TRBJ1-1 TRBV7-9 ASSDNTTGLNTEAF
TRBJ2-7 TRBV6-1 ASSDRVAASYEQY
TRBJ2-2 TRBV9 ASSAIGTGHTGELF
TRBJ2-3 TRBV7-8 ASSLPGSTDTQY
TRBJ1-3 TRBV27 ASSLTSSRLLSGNTIY
TRBJ2-3 TRBV5-1 ASRIRGASTDTQY
TRBJ2-6 TRBV2 ASRGAGANVLT
TRBJ1-1 TRBV4-3 ASSRQGNTEAF
TRBJ2-2 TRBV4-1 ASSQSRGTGELF
TRBJ2-7 TRBV28 ASTFLGGRYGGEQY
TRBJ1-1 TRBV30 AWTGFGTEAF
TRBJ1-4 TRBV11-3 ASSWGTGEEKLF
TRBJ2-7 TRBV27 ASSFAVTGVDEQY
TRBJ2-3 TRBV14 ASSPWTSGGAIDTQY
TRBJ2-1 TRBV9 ASSVTGQGAYNEQF
TRBJ2-7 TRBV5-1 ASSLGRGPYEQY
TRBJ1-5 TRBV6-4 ASSVRTGDQPQH
TRBJ2-5 TRBV7-2 ASSLAGKAETQY
TRBJ1-5 TRBV7-9 ASSPAGASNQPQH
TRBJ2-1 TRBV5-8 ASSPPVYEQF
TRBJ2-7 TRBV5-1 ASRSAGSSYEQY
TRBJ1-1 TRBV29-1 SVEDPAGRNTEAF
TRBJ2-1 TRBV29-1 SVLNFQALSDEQF